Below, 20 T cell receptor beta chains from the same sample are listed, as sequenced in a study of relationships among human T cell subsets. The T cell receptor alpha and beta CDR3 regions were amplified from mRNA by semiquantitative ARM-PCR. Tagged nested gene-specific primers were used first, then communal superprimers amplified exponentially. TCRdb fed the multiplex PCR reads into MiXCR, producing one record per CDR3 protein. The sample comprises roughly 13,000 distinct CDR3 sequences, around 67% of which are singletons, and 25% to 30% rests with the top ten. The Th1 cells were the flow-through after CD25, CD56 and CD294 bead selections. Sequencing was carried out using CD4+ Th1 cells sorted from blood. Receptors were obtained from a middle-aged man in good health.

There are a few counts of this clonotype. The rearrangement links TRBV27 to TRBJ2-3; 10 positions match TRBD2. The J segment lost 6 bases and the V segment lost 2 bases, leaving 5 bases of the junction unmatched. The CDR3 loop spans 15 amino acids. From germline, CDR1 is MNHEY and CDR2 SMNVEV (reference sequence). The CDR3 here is CASSLLAGVYDTQYF. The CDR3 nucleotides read TGTGCCAGCAGTTTACTAGCGGGGGTGTATGATACGCAGTATTTT.

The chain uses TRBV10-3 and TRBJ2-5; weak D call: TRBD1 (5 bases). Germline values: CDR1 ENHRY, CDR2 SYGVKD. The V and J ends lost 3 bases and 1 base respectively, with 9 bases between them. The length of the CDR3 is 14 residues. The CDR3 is CAISERGSQETQYF. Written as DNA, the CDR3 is TGTGCCATCAGTGAAAGGGGAAGCCAAGAGACCCAGTACTTC.

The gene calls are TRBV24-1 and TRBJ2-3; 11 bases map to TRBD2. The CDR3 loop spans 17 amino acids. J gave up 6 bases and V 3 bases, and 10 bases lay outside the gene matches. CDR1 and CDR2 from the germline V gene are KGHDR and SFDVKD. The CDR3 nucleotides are TGTGCCACCAGTGATCCCGGCGGGACTAGCGGTAGCGATACGCAGTATTTT. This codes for CATSDPGGTSGSDTQYF.

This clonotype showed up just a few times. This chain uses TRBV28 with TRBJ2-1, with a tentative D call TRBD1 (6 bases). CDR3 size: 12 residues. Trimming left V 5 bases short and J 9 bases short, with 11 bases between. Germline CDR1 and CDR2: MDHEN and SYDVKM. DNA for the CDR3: TGTGCCAGCAGTGAGACAGGTGGTGAGCAGTTCTTC. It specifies CASSETGGEQFF. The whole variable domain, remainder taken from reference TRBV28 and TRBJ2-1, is DVKVTQSSRYLVKRTGEKVFLECVQDMDHENMFWYRQDPGLGLRLIYFSYDVKMKEKGDIPEGYSVSREKKERFSLILESASTNQTSMYLCASSETGGEQFFGPGTRLTVL.

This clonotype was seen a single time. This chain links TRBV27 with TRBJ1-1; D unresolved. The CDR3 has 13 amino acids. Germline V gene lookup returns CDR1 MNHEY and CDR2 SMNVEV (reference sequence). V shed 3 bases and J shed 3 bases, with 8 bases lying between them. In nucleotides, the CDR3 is TGTGCCAGCAGTTTTGTGAGGGACACTGAAGCTTTCTTT. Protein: CASSFVRDTEAFF.

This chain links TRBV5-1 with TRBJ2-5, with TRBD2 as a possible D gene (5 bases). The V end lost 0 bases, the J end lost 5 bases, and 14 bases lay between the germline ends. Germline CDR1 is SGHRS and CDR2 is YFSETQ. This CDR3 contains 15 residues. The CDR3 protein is CASSLADPGGETQYF. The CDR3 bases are TGCGCCAGCAGCTTGGCGGACCCCGGCGGGGAGACCCAGTACTTC.

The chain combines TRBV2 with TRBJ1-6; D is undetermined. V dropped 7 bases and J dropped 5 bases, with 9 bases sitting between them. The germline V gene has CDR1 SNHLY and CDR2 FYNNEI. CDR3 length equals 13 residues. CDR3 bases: TGTGCCAGCAACCCCGGGGATAATTCACCCCTCCACTTT. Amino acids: CASNPGDNSPLHF. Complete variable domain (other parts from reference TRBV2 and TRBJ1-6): EPEVTQTPSHQVTQMGQEVILRCVPISNHLYFYWYRQILGQKVEFLVSFYNNEISEKSEIFDDQFSVERPDGSNFTLKIRSTKLEDSAMYFCASNPGDNSPLHFGNGTRLTVT.

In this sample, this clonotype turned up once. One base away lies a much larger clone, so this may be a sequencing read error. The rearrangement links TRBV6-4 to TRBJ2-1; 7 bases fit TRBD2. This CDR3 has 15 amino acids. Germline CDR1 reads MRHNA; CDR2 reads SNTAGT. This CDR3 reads CACSKSGESYNEQFF. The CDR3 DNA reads TGTGCCTGCAGTAAAAGCGGGGAATCCTACAATGAGCAGTTCTTC.

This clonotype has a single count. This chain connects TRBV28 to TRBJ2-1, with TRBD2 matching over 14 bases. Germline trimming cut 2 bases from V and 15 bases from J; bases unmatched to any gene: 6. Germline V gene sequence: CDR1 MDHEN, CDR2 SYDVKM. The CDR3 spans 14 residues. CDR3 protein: CASSLGTSGSVLFF. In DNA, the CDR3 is TGTGCCAGCAGTTTAGGGACTAGCGGGAGTGTTTTGTTCTTC.

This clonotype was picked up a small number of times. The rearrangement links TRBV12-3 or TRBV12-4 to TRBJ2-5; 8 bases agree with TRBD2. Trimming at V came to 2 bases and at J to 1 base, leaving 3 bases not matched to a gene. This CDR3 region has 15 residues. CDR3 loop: CASSLPGTSQETQYF. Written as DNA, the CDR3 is TGTGCCAGCAGTTTACCCGGGACTAGCCAAGAGACCCAGTACTTC.

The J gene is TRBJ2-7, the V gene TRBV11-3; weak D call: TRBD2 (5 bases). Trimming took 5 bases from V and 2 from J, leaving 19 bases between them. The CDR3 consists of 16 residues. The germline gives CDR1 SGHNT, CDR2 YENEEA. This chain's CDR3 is CASSLGVGRATYEQYF. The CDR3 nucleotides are TGTGCCAGCAGCCTAGGAGTCGGGCGGGCTACCTACGAGCAGTACTTC.

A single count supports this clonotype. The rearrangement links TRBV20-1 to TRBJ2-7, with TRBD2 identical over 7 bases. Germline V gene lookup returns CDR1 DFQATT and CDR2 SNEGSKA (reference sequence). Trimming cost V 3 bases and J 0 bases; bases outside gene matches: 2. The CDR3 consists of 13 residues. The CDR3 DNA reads TGCAGTGCTAGGCGGGGGAGCTCCTACGAGCAGTACTTC. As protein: CSARRGSSYEQYF.

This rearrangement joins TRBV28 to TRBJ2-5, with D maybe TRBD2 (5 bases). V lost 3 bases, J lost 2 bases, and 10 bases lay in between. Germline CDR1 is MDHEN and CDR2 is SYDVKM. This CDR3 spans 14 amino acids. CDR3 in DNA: TGTGCCAGCAGTTTCAGGCGGGCTCAAGAGACCCAGTACTTC. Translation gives CASSFRRAQETQYF.

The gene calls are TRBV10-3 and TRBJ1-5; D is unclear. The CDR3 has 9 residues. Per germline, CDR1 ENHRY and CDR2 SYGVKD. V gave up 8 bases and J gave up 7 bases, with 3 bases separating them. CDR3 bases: TGTGCCATCTCCCAGCCCCAGCATTTT. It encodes CAISQPQHF.

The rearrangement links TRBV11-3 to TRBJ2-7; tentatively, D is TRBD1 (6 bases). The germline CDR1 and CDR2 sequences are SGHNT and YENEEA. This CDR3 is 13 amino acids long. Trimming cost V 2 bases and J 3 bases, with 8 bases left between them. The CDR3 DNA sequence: TGTGCCAGCAGCTTATTACAGGGCTACGAGCAGTACTTC. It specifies CASSLLQGYEQYF.

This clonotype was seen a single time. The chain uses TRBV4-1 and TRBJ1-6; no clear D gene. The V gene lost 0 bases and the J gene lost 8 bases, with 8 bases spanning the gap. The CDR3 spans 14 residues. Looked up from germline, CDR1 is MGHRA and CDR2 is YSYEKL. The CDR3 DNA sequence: TGCGCCAGCAGCCAAGAACCGTCCGATTCACCCCTCCACTTT. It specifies CASSQEPSDSPLHF.

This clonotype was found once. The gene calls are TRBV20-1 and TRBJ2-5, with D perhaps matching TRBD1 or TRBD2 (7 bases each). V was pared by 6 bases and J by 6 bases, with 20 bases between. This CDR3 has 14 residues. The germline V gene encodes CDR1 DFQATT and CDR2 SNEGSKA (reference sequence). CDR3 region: CSAYTAGGEKTQYF. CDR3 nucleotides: TGCAGTGCCTACACAGCAGGGGGGGAGAAGACCCAGTACTTC.

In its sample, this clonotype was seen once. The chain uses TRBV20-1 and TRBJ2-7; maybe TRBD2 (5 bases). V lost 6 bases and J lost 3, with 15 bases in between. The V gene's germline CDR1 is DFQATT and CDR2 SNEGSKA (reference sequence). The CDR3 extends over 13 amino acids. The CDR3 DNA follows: TGCAGTGCCCCCGTGAGCGGATTCTACGAGCAGTACTTC. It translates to CSAPVSGFYEQYF.

This CDR3 reads CAISEMYEQYF. As DNA, the CDR3 is TGTGCCATCAGTGAGATGTACGAGCAGTACTTC. This sequence joins TRBV10-3 and TRBJ2-7, with D uncertain. Trimming took 2 bases from V and 4 from J, leaving 3 bases between them. This CDR3 has 11 residues. Germline-derived CDR1 and CDR2 are ENHRY and SYGVKD.

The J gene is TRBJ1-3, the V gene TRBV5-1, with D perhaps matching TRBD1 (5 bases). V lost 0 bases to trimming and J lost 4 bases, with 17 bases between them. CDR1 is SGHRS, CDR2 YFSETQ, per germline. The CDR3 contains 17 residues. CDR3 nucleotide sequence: TGCGCCAGCAGCTTGGGATCCGGGGACTGGAGAGGAAACACCATATATTTT. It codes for CASSLGSGDWRGNTIYF. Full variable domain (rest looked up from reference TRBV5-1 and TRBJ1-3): KAGVTQTPRYLIKTRGQQVTLSCSPISGHRSVSWYQQTPGQGLQFLFEYFSETQRNKGNFPGRFSGRQFSNSRSEMNVSTLELGDSALYLCASSLGSGDWRGNTIYFGEGSWLTVV.